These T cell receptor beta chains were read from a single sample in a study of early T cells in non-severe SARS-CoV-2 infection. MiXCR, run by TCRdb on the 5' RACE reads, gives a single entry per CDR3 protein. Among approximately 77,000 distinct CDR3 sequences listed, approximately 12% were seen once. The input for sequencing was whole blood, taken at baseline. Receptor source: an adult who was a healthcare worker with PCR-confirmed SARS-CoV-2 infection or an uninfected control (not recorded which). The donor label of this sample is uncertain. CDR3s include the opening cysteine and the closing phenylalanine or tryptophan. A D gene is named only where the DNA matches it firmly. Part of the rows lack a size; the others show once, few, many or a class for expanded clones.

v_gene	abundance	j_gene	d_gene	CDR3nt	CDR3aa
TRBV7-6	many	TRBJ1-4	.	TGTGCCAGCAGCTTTAAGAGGGGCCTCAATGAAAAACTGTTTTTT	CASSFKRGLNEKLFF
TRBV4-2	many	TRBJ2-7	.	TGTGCCAGCAGCCAAGCGCTAGAAGGTTCTTACGAGCAGTACTTC	CASSQALEGSYEQYF
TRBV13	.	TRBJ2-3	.	TGTGTCAGCAGCTTATTAACTAGTTTGATCCCTGGGGCGGCAGATACGCAGTATTTT	CVSSLLTSLIPGAADTQYF
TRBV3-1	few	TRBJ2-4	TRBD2	TGTGCCAGCAGCCCCCCTCCCATCGCGGGGGGGTTAGCCAAAAACATTCAGTACTTC	CASSPPPIAGGLAKNIQYF
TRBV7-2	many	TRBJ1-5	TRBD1	TGTGCCAGCAGCAGACAGGGAGGGGGCAATCAGCCCCAGCATTTT	CASSRQGGGNQPQHF
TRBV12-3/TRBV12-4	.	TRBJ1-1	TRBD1	TGTGCCAGCAGGTTCGGGACAGGGGCTTTCTTT	CASRFGTGAFF
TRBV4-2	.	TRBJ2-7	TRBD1	TGTGCCAGCAGCCAGATGGGACAGAGCTCCTACGAGCAGTACTTC	CASSQMGQSSYEQYF
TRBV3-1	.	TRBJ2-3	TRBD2	TGTGCCAGCAGCCAAGAGGGGGCGGGGGGCCGCACAGATACGCAGTATTTT	CASSQEGAGGRTDTQYF
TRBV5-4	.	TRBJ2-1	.	TGTGCCAGCAGCGCCGGGATTTCGCCACCCGATGAGCAGTTCTTC	CASSAGISPPDEQFF
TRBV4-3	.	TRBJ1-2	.	TGCGCCAGCAGCCCTCAGGGAACAGGAGGTACCTATGGCTACACCTTC	CASSPQGTGGTYGYTF
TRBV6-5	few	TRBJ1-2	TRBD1	TGTGCCAGCAGTTACGGACAGGGCTTCTATGGCTACACCTTC	CASSYGQGFYGYTF
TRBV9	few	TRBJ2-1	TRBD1	TGTGCCAGCAGCGAAGGGGACAGGGAAGACAATGAGCAGTTCTTC	CASSEGDREDNEQFF
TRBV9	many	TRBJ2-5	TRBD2	TGTGCCAGCAGCGGTTCCGGGACTATCCAAGAGACCCAGTACTTC	CASSGSGTIQETQYF
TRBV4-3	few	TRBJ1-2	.	TGCGCCAGCAGCCCAACCGGGACCCTCGTTCTGGGTGGCTACACCTTC	CASSPTGTLVLGGYTF
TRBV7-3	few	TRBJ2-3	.	TGTGCCAGCAGCCCGCGAGGCGCTAGCACAGATACGCAGTATTTT	CASSPRGASTDTQYF
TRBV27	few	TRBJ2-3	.	TGTGCCAGCATGGTTTGGGGCACAGATACGCAGTATTTT	CASMVWGTDTQYF
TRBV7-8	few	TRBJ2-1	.	TGTGCCAGCAGCTTAGCGCAACGGGAGCGAAACGGGAATGAGCAGTTCTTC	CASSLAQRERNGNEQFF
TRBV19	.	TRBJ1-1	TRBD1	TGTGCCAGCCCGGGACAGGGGGACATGAACACTGAAGCTTTCTTT	CASPGQGDMNTEAFF
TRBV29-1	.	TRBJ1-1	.	TGCAGCGGGGGTCGGGTGAACACTGAAGCTTTCTTT	CSGGRVNTEAFF
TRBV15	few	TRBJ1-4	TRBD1	TGTGCCACCAGCAGAGGACAGGGGGCGAGGGAAAAACTGTTTTTT	CATSRGQGAREKLFF
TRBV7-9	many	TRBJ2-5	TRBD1	TGTGCCAGCAGCCAAAGGGGGCTGGGAGAGACCCAGTACTTC	CASSQRGLGETQYF
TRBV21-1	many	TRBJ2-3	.	TGTGCCAGCAGCAGGGCCTGGGTACGGTATTTT	CASSRAWVRYF
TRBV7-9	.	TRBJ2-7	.	TGTGCCAGCAGCCCCCTTCGCGAGCAGTACTTC	CASSPLREQYF
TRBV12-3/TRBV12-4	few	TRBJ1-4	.	TGTGCCAGCAGCCGTCAGGGCCAAAATGAAAAACTGTTTTTT	CASSRQGQNEKLFF
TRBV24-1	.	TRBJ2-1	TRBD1	TGTGCCACCAGTGAACCGGGACAGGGGGCCGAGCAGTTCTTC	CATSEPGQGAEQFF
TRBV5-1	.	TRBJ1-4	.	TGCGCCAGCAGCCCCGCCGGGACGTTAAATGAAAAACTGTTTTTT	CASSPAGTLNEKLFF
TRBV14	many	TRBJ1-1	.	TGTGCCAGCAGTCCAGGGGAGGGCACTGAAGCTTTCTTT	CASSPGEGTEAFF
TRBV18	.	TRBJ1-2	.	TGTGCCAGCTCACCATCGGGGGAATACGGCTACACCTTC	CASSPSGEYGYTF
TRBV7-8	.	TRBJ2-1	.	TGTGCCAGCACCAATAGTGGGGCTTTTGGGGAGCAGTTCTTC	CASTNSGAFGEQFF
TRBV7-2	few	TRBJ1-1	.	TGTGCCAGCCTTCTACGGAGGAACACTGAAGCTTTCTTT	CASLLRRNTEAFF
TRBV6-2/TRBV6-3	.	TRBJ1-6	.	TGTGCCAGCACCGGGACCGTGTATAATTCACCCCTCCACTTT	CASTGTVYNSPLHF
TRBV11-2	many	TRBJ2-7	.	TGTGCCAGCAGCGTCTTGGACGACTACGAGCAGTACTTC	CASSVLDDYEQYF
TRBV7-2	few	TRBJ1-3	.	TGTGCCAGCAGCTTAGGAGACACCTCTGGAAACACCATATATTTT	CASSLGDTSGNTIYF
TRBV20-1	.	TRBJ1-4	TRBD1	TGCAGTGCTATGGACAGGGGTCATGAAAAACTGTTTTTT	CSAMDRGHEKLFF
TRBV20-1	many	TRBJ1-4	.	TGCAGTGCTAGGCCCCGAAATGAAAAACTGTTTTTT	CSARPRNEKLFF
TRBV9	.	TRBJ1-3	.	TGTGCCAGCAGCCTTCGGACGGGAGAAAGAGGCAACACCATATATTTT	CASSLRTGERGNTIYF
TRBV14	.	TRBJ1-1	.	TGTGCCAGCAGCCAAGATCTCTGGCGAGATCATTCTGAAGCTTTCTTT	CASSQDLWRDHSEAFF
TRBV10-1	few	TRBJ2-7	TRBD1	TGCGCCAGCTCTTGGACAGGTGGTACGGAGCAGTACTTC	CASSWTGGTEQYF
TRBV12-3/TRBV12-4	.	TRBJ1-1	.	TGTGCCAGCAGTGCCCGACGGATCACTGAAGCTTTCTTT	CASSARRITEAFF
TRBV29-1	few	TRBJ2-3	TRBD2	TGCAGCGTTGTCCTGGGACTAGCGGGGGGGGAGTACAGCACAGATACGCAGTATTTT	CSVVLGLAGGEYSTDTQYF
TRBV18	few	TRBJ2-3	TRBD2	TGTGCCAGCTCACCACCTCTCCTAGCGGGGTCCACAGATACGCAGTATTTT	CASSPPLLAGSTDTQYF
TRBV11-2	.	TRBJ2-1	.	TGTGCCAGCAGCTTAGGGACAGTCTCCTACAATGAGCAGTTCTTC	CASSLGTVSYNEQFF
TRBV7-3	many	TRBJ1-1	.	TGTGCCAGCAGTTCAGCCTTGAACACTGAAGCTTTCTTT	CASSSALNTEAFF
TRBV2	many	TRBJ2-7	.	TGTGCCAGCAGTGGGGTGGGGGCCCCCTCCTACGAGCAGTACTTC	CASSGVGAPSYEQYF
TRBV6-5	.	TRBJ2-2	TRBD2	TGTGCCAGCAGTTACTCAGGGACTACGTCGACCGGGGAGCTGTTTTTT	CASSYSGTTSTGELFF
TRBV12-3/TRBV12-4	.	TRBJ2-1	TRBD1	TGTGCCAGCACTACACAGGGGAGCTCCTACAATGAGCAGTTCTTC	CASTTQGSSYNEQFF
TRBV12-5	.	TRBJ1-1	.	TGTGCTAGTGGTTCCCCCACCCGGGGGCTGAACACTGAAGCTTTCTTT	CASGSPTRGLNTEAFF
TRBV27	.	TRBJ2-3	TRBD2	TGTGCCAGCGGTAGAGCGGGGGATGAAGATACGCAGTATTTT	CASGRAGDEDTQYF
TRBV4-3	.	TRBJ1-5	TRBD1	TGCGCCAGCAGCCAAAACAGGGGACCAAATCAGCCCCAGCATTTT	CASSQNRGPNQPQHF
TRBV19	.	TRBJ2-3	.	TGTGCCAGTAGGTTCGGGCACACAGATACGCAGTATTTT	CASRFGHTDTQYF
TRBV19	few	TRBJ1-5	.	TGTGCCAGTAGTATCATCCAGGGAAATCAGCCCCAGCATTTT	CASSIIQGNQPQHF
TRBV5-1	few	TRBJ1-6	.	TGCGCCAGCAGCCCAAGGACGATCCCTAATTCACCCCTCCACTTT	CASSPRTIPNSPLHF
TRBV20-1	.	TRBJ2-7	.	TGCAGTGCTAGAGGCAGGCACTACGAGCAGTACTTC	CSARGRHYEQYF
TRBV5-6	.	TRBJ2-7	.	TGTGCCAGCAGCCCCCGGGGTGCAGGGCGCGCTATGTCCTACGAGCAGTACTTC	CASSPRGAGRAMSYEQYF
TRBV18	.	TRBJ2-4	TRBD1	TGTGCCAGCTCAAGCAACCGGCCGACAGGGGGCGCTGGAAACATTCAGTACTTC	CASSSNRPTGGAGNIQYF
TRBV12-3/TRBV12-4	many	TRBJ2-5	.	TGTGCCAGCAGTTTAATGGAAGGGTTAGCTCGAGAGACCCAGTACTTC	CASSLMEGLARETQYF